One T cell receptor (beta chain) is described in this entry. Its target is unknown. Method: immunoSEQ multiplex PCR; TCRdb's copy keeps in-frame clones and lacks some. Of roughly 120,000 clones listed, around nine tenths are singletons. This record belongs to a study of cytomegalovirus exposure and HLA in healthy donors. Overall study findings and caveats: Rare TCR sequences predominated, though certain public TCRs were found in many donors. A subsequent analysis found that TCR clusters from the first cohort also tended to co-occur in the 120 or so validation repertoires, with 94% of cluster scores above 0.

The donors formed part of the approximately 130-subject validation cohort, distinct from the roughly 730-subject first cohort. The CDR3 extends over 15 amino acids. V was cut by 0 bases and J by 9 bases, with 16 bases left in between. Per germline, CDR1 SGDLS and CDR2 YYNGEE. This TCR derives from a woman in her twenties or thirties in good health and CMV-seropositive. The chain is built from TRBV9 and TRBJ2-1; D might be TRBD1 (5 bases). Sequencing used PBMCs. The DNA for the CDR3 is TGTGCCAGCAGCGTAGGGGCTCAGGGTGTACTTGAGCAGTTCTTC. It is translated as CASSVGAQGVLEQFF.